The 24 T cell receptor beta chains listed next were all sequenced from one sample in a study of regulatory T cells in long-lasting Graves disease. Time point indicated: newly diagnosed GD, antithyroid drugs for less than 3 months. Extracted PBMC RNA gave rise to the TCR library. CDR3-region Arm-PCR and iRepertoire HTBI primers produced the TCR beta libraries. TCRdb recomputed calls from the multiplex PCR reads with MiXCR, one row per CDR3 protein. The data hold roughly 220,000 distinct CDR3 sequences, with 15% to 20% observed a single time. Here the sequenced sample was peripheral blood mononuclear cells (PBMCs), taken at new diagnosis, from a patient treated with antithyroid drugs. These receptors came from a female donor with Graves disease.

There are many counts of this clonotype. The chain couples TRBV27 to TRBJ2-3, with 9 bases matching TRBD2. Germline V CDR1 and CDR2: MNHEY, SMNVEV (reference sequence). CDR3 length: 15 amino acids. J gave up 7 bases and V 5 bases, and 10 bases lay outside the gene matches. CDR3 protein: CASSPLAGVGHTQYF. In DNA, the CDR3 is TGTGCCAGCAGTCCCTTAGCGGGAGTCGGCCATACGCAGTATTTT.

In this sample, this clonotype turned up many times. V is TRBV10-1 and J is TRBJ2-2; the D gene is possibly TRBD2 (5 bases). From germline, CDR1 is WNHNN and CDR2 SYGVQD (reference sequence). V was clipped by 3 bases and J by 1 base, with 12 bases between them. The CDR3 spans 16 residues. This CDR3 is CASSDQRRGNTGELFF. In DNA form, the CDR3 reads TGCGCCAGCAGTGACCAACGACGGGGGAACACCGGGGAGCTGTTTTTT.

This clonotype has at least ten counts. This rearrangement joins TRBV6-1 to TRBJ2-2, with TRBD2 matching over 9 bases. The CDR3 has 16 amino acids. V shed 7 bases, J shed 3 bases, and the junction held 9 bases outside the gene matches. Germline V gene lookup returns CDR1 MNHNS and CDR2 SASEGT. DNA for the CDR3: TGTGCCAGCATCCCGGTGGCGGGAGGGCACACCGGGGAGCTGTTTTTT. Its translation: CASIPVAGGHTGELFF.

This clonotype occurred many times. CDR3 coding DNA: TGTGCCAGTAGGCCCAGGGGAAGTGGCACAGATACGCAGTATTTT. Amino acids: CASRPRGSGTDTQYF. This chain uses TRBV19 with TRBJ2-3, with D possibly TRBD1 on 6 matching bases. The CDR3 consists of 15 residues. Germline V gene lookup returns CDR1 LNHDA and CDR2 SQIVND (reference sequence). V gave up 6 bases and J gave up 1 base, with 14 bases separating them.

This clonotype was observed many times. The chain couples TRBV7-2 to TRBJ2-7, with 8 bases fitting TRBD2. CDR3 length equals 14 residues. Germline assignment: CDR1 SGHTA and CDR2 FQGNSA. Trimming removed 3 bases from V and 4 bases from J; junction bases left unmatched: 5. The CDR3: CASSFSSSGYEQYF. The CDR3 DNA is TGTGCCAGCAGCTTCAGTTCTAGCGGGTACGAGCAGTACTTC.

This clonotype was counted at least ten times. The chain recombines TRBV27 with TRBJ1-2; 8 nucleotides line up with TRBD1. V shed 6 bases and J 6 bases; nucleotides not matched to a gene: 9. Germline lookup yields CDR1 MNHEY and CDR2 SMNVEV (reference sequence). The CDR3 is 14 amino acids. The CDR3 reads CASRKSGGADGYTF. In DNA, the CDR3 is TGTGCCAGCAGAAAATCAGGGGGCGCGGATGGCTACACCTTC.

The rearrangement uses TRBV29-1 and TRBJ1-2, with unresolved D. Germline values: CDR1 SQVTM, CDR2 ANQGSEA. The CDR3 loop spans 14 amino acids. V gave up 4 bases and J gave up 5 bases, with 17 bases separating them. CDR3 residues: CSVVPPGREYGYTF. The CDR3 region has the DNA TGCAGCGTTGTTCCTCCGGGGAGGGAGTATGGCTACACCTTC.

The gene calls are TRBV20-1 and TRBJ2-1; 11 bases map to TRBD2. Losses at the gene ends were 3 bases for V and 7 bases for J; bases not matched to a gene: 5. Germline lookup yields CDR1 DFQATT and CDR2 SNEGSKA (reference sequence). The CDR3 runs 14 residues. In DNA, the CDR3 is TGCAGTGCTAGCGGGACTAGCGGATCGAATGAGCAGTTCTTC. Protein sequence: CSASGTSGSNEQFF.

This clonotype was seen at least ten times. V and J are TRBV19 and TRBJ1-1; maybe TRBD1 (5 bases). Trimming took 5 bases from V and 5 from J, leaving 15 bases between them. This CDR3 is 14 amino acids long. CDR1 and CDR2 from the germline V gene are LNHDA and SQIVND (reference sequence). CDR3 DNA: TGTGCCAGTAGTCCCAGCAGTTGGGGGACTGAAGCTTTCTTT. Translating gives CASSPSSWGTEAFF.

This clonotype has a count of ten or more. This chain connects TRBV19 to TRBJ1-1; TRBD1 might be the D (5 bases). The CDR3 spans 17 residues. V was shortened by 4 bases and J by 0 bases, with 18 bases between the two germline ends. CDR1 is LNHDA, CDR2 SQIVND, per germline (reference sequence). In DNA, the CDR3 is TGTGCCAGTAGTAAGGGGCGGAGTAGGCAGTTGAACACTGAAGCTTTCTTT. Residues: CASSKGRSRQLNTEAFF.

This clonotype was seen ten or more times. The chain recombines TRBV24-1 with TRBJ2-1, with TRBD2 identical over 10 bases. This CDR3 comprises 12 residues. Germline trimming cut 9 bases from V and 7 bases from J; bases unmatched to any gene: 2. Looked up from germline, CDR1 is KGHDR and CDR2 is SFDVKD. The CDR3 DNA reads as TGTGCCACCGGTAGCGGGAGGAATGAGCAGTTCTTC. It translates to CATGSGRNEQFF.

This CDR3 is CASSYEATTYEQYF. In DNA form, the CDR3 reads TGTGCCAGCAGTTATGAGGCTACCACCTACGAGCAGTACTTC. The chain employs TRBV11-3 and TRBJ2-7; D gene unclear. The CDR3 spans 14 residues. Germline V gene lookup returns CDR1 SGHNT and CDR2 YENEEA. The V and J ends lost 6 bases and 2 bases respectively, with 14 bases between them.

This chain joins TRBV7-3 and TRBJ1-2; 9 bases match TRBD1. The CDR3 has 13 amino acids. After removal of 5 bases from V and 8 bases from J, the junction contained 6 bases not matched to a gene. CDR1 is SGHTA, CDR2 FQGTGA, per germline. CDR3: CASSRGQGGGYTF. The CDR3 nucleotides are TGTGCCAGCAGCCGGGGACAGGGCGGCGGCTACACCTTC.

A single count supports this clonotype. This sequence joins TRBV12-3 or TRBV12-4 and TRBJ2-2; 8 positions agree with TRBD1. Germline trimming cut 8 bases from V and 2 bases from J; bases unmatched to any gene: 4. The CDR3 loop spans 14 amino acids. The chain's CDR3 is CASDRGSNTGELFF. CDR3 sequence (DNA): TGTGCCAGCGACAGGGGTTCAAACACCGGGGAGCTGTTTTTT.

This clonotype appeared many times. This chain links TRBV12-3 or TRBV12-4 with TRBJ2-6; either TRBD1 or TRBD2 may supply D (5 bases each). This CDR3 has 18 amino acids. V lost 5 bases, J lost 0 bases, and 17 bases lay in between. Written as DNA, the CDR3 is TGTGCCAGCAGTGAAATTGGGACCGAAAGCTCTGGGGCCAACGTCCTGACTTTC. It codes for CASSEIGTESSGANVLTF.

This chain uses TRBV7-3 with TRBJ2-1; 8 nucleotides align to TRBD2. The CDR3 has 14 amino acids. CDR1 and CDR2 from the germline V gene are SGHTA and FQGTGA. Trimming cost V 10 bases and J 5 bases; bases outside gene matches: 10. CDR3 in DNA: TGTGCCACCCAGTCCAGCGGGAGAAACAATGAGCAGTTCTTC. Protein: CATQSSGRNNEQFF.

In its sample, this clonotype was seen a few times. The rearrangement joins TRBV7-9 to TRBJ1-1; weak D call: TRBD1 (6 bases). V was trimmed by 7 bases and J by 5 bases, leaving 23 bases between them. Germline assignment: CDR1 SEHNR and CDR2 FQNEAQ (reference sequence). The CDR3 length is 16 residues. This CDR3 is CASNRRVGQGITEAFF. CDR3 DNA sequence: TGTGCCAGCAACCGCCGCGTGGGCCAGGGGATTACTGAAGCTTTCTTT.

This clonotype occurred many times. The chain has TRBV24-1 and TRBJ2-7; 8 nucleotides agree with TRBD2. Germline CDR1 is KGHDR and CDR2 is SFDVKD. V trimming: 3 bases; J trimming: 5 bases; junction bases outside the gene matches: 8. CDR3 length: 15 amino acids. This CDR3 reads CATSDAGTSSNEQYF. In nucleotides, the CDR3 is TGTGCCACCAGTGATGCCGGGACTAGTAGTAACGAGCAGTACTTC.

This clonotype appeared a few times. Possible read error: a much larger clone is one base away. The chain links TRBV28 to TRBJ2-2, with a tentative D call TRBD1 (5 bases). CDR3 length equals 15 residues. Germline V lookup: CDR1 MDHEN, CDR2 SYDVKM. CDR3: CAGSFGPQGTGELFF. CDR3 sequence (DNA): TGTGCCGGCAGTTTCGGCCCCCAGGGTACCGGGGAGCTGTTTTTT.

The chain has TRBV3-1 and TRBJ2-1, with 16 bases that match TRBD2. V shed 3 bases and J 9 bases; nucleotides not matched to a gene: 5. Germline V gene lookup returns CDR1 LGHDT and CDR2 YNNKEL (reference sequence). The CDR3 has 16 amino acids. The DNA of the CDR3 is TGTGCCAGCAGCCACGAGGGACTAGCGGGGGGGAGTGAGCAGTTCTTC. It translates to CASSHEGLAGGSEQFF.

This clonotype came up many times. One end of the junction fails to match germline, which may point to a read error. The chain links TRBV7-7 to TRBJ2-1, with D unresolved. Germline V gene sequence: CDR1 SSHAT, CDR2 FNYEAQ (reference sequence). The CDR3 loop spans 13 amino acids. The CDR3 DNA sequence: TGTGCTAGCAGCTTAGAGGTTTACAATGAGCAGTTCTTC. Amino acids: CASSLEVYNEQFF.

This clonotype was detected many times. The gene calls are TRBV30 and TRBJ2-1; 10 positions agree with TRBD2. CDR1 is GTSNPN and CDR2 is SVGIG in the germline V gene (reference sequence). V trimming: 8 bases; J trimming: 8 bases; junction bases outside the gene matches: 15. This CDR3 region has 15 residues. CDR3 amino acids: CARTRWASGSYEQFF. The CDR3 DNA reads as TGTGCCCGAACCCGTTGGGCTAGCGGGAGTTATGAGCAGTTCTTC.

This clonotype was found a few times. The rearrangement links TRBV4-3 to TRBJ2-7; 7 bases are shared with TRBD1. From germline, CDR1 is LGHNA and CDR2 YSLEER. The ends lost 3 bases at V and 7 bases at J; junction bases unmatched: 12. This CDR3 region has 15 residues. Here the CDR3 reads CASSQERRGQREQYF. For the CDR3, the DNA is TGCGCCAGCAGCCAGGAGAGAAGGGGGCAAAGGGAGCAGTACTTC.

In this sample, this clonotype turned up many times. The J gene is TRBJ1-1, the V gene TRBV9, with 12 bases aligning to TRBD1. Germline V gives CDR1 SGDLS, CDR2 YYNGEE. J lost 4 bases, V lost 4 bases, and 8 bases had no gene match. The CDR3 length is 16 residues. CDR3 DNA: TGTGCCAGCAGCAGAGGGACAGGGGGCGCAAGCACTGAAGCTTTCTTT. Translating it yields CASSRGTGGASTEAFF.